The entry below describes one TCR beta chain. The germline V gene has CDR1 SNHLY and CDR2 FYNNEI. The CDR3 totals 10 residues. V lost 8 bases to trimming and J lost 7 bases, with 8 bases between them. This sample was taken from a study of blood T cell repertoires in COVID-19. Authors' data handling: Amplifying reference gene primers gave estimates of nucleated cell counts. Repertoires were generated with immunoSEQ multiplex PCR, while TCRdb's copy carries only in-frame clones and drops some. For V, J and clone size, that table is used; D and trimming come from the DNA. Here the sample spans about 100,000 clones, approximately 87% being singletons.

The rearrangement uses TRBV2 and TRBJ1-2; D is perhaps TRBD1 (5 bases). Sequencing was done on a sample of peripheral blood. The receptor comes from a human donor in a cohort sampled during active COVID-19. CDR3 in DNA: TGTGCCAGCGGTCAGGGTGGCTACACCTTC. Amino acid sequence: CASGQGGYTF.